This T cell receptor (beta chain) was recovered during a study of blood T cell repertoires in COVID-19. The overall study: Whether acute or convalescent, the COVID-19 samples came from the United States, Italy and Spain. From T cells, B-cell-depleted T cells, or PBMCs came the material, which was cDNA or gDNA.

Authors' data handling: Amplifying reference gene primers gave estimates of nucleated cell counts. The protocol was immunoSEQ multiplex PCR, while the TCRdb copy is restricted to in-frame clones and leaves out a portion. The V and J calls and clone size come from that table; D and trimming were worked out from the DNA. The sample has approximately 200,000 clones, over 75% seen once. This clone has only one observation. Participants, 18 to 89 years old, spanned under 30 US areas. The germline gives CDR1 SNHLY, CDR2 FYNNEI. This CDR3 has 14 amino acids. V was trimmed by 4 bases and J by 7 bases, leaving 13 bases between them.

The V and J genes are TRBV2 and TRBJ1-4; D is ambiguous. The sequence was obtained from a woman under 30 in a cohort exposed to, infected with or recovered from COVID-19 (not recorded which). The source material was PBMCs or T cells enriched from blood (not recorded which). The CDR3 reads CASSVASRSEKLFF. CDR3 nucleotide sequence: TGTGCCAGCAGTGTGGCCTCACGGAGTGAAAAACTGTTTTTT.